These T cell receptor beta chains were read from a single sample in a study of spatial heterogeneity in lung cancer. TCRdb passed the 5' RACE reads through MiXCR, listing each CDR3 protein once. The table shows about 6,100 distinct CDR3 sequences, with around 13% occurring only once. Material: normal lung tissue next to the tumor, obtained at surgery. These receptors came from a male donor with early-stage non-small cell lung cancer. CDR3s include the opening cysteine and the closing phenylalanine or tryptophan. The order of the fields is J gene, clone size, D gene, V gene, CDR3 DNA, CDR3 protein. The D gene is left open where the match is weak. Sizes are listed as once, few, many or a size class.

>TRBJ1-2|many|NA|TRBV24-1
TGTGCCACCAGTGATTTTACCAGGACCTATGGCTACACCTTC
CATSDFTRTYGYTF
>TRBJ2-6|many|TRBD1|TRBV27
TGTGCCAGCAGCAAAGACAGGGACTCTGGGGCCAACGTCCTGACTTTC
CASSKDRDSGANVLTF
>TRBJ2-5|many|TRBD2|TRBV20-1
TGCAGTGCTAGAGTAGAGCGGGAGGGCCTGGAGACCCAGTACTTC
CSARVEREGLETQYF
>TRBJ1-5|many|NA|TRBV28
TGTGCCAGCAGTTTCGTGGGGGATAGCAATCAGCCCCAGCATTTT
CASSFVGDSNQPQHF
>TRBJ2-3|many|TRBD1|TRBV29-1
TGCAGCGTGGGGCAGGGGGCCACATTCCCAGATACGCAGTATTTT
CSVGQGATFPDTQYF
>TRBJ2-6|medium-sized|NA|TRBV27
TGTGCCAGCAGTTTATGGGGGACTGGGGCCAACGTCCTGACTTTC
CASSLWGTGANVLTF
>TRBJ2-3|many|NA|TRBV20-1
TGCAGTGCTAGTATGTCAGATACGCAGTATTTT
CSASMSDTQYF
>TRBJ2-7|many|TRBD2|TRBV28
TGTGCCAGCAGTTCCGGGGGGGGAGCCTACGAGCAGTACTTC
CASSSGGGAYEQYF
>TRBJ1-6|many|NA|TRBV6-4
TGTGCCAGCTGGGCTGGGACATTGAGGTCACCCCTCCACTTT
CASWAGTLRSPLHF
>TRBJ2-5|medium-sized|NA|TRBV7-6
TGTGCCAGCAGCCTTCGGAGGGGAATCCAAGAGACCCAGTACTTC
CASSLRRGIQETQYF
>TRBJ1-1|medium-sized|TRBD1|TRBV11-2
TGTGCCAGCAGCTTCTTGACAGGGATGAACACTGAAGCTTTCTTT
CASSFLTGMNTEAFF
>TRBJ1-1|medium-sized|NA|TRBV5-1
TGCGCCAGCAGCTTGGCCCACGTCGAGGTCGGGAACACTGAAGCTTTCTTT
CASSLAHVEVGNTEAFF
>TRBJ2-7|many|TRBD2|TRBV7-8
TGTGCCAGCAGCTTAGTACTAGCGGGAGGATACGAGCAGTACTTC
CASSLVLAGGYEQYF
>TRBJ2-3|many|NA|TRBV7-2
TGTGCCAGCAGCCAGAGCACATATACGCAGTATTTT
CASSQSTYTQYF